The subject of this entry is one T cell receptor beta chain. Its antigen is currently unknown. The data derive from a study of vaccination effects on CD4 cells after COVID-19. Study-wide context: Everyone in the study got two shots of either the BNT162b2 or mRNA-1273 vaccine.

Subsequent to 10 days of culture, CD4+ T cells were isolated. Nucleocapsid antibodies stayed negative before and after vaccination, showing no earlier SARS-CoV-2 infection. Generated by immunoSEQ multiplex PCR, the TCRdb table keeps only in-frame clones and is missing some. This table holds around 70,000 clones, around 77% found once. The receptor was isolated from a human donor who received a COVID-19 vaccine. The sequenced sample was CD4+ T cells from PBMCs cultured without peptide, obtained before COVID-19 vaccination.

CDR3 sequence: CASSVAGGLGDEQFF. The DNA of the CDR3 is TGTGCCAGCAGCGTAGCGGGGGGGCTTGGCGATGAGCAGTTCTTC. V gene TRBV5-8 combines with J gene TRBJ2-1, with 11 bases fitting TRBD2. Germline CDR1 is SGHTS and CDR2 is YDEGEE. The CDR3 sequence is 15 residues long. V lost 4 bases to trimming and J lost 8 bases; unmatched junction nucleotides: 8.